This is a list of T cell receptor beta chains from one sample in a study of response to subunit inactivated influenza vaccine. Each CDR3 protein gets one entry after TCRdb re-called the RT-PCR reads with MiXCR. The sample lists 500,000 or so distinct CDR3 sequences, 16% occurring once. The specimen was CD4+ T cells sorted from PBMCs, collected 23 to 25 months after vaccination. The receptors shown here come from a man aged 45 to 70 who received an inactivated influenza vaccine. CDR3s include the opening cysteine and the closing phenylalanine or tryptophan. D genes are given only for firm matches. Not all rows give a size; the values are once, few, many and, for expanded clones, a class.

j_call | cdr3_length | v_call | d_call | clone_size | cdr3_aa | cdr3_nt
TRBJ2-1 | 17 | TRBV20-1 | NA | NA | CSARGQLGLLPYNEQFF | TGCAGTGCTAGAGGGCAGCTAGGACTACTGCCCTACAATGAGCAGTTCTTC
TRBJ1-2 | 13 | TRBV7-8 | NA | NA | CASSSGLPRGYTF | TGTGCCAGCAGCTCGGGACTCCCGAGAGGCTACACCTTC
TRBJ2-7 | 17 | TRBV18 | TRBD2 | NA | CASSPPAGTSGSYEQYF | TGTGCCAGCTCACCACCGGCCGGGACTAGCGGCTCCTACGAGCAGTACTTC
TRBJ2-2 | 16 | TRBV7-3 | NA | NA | CASSLTSGKNTGELFF | TGTGCCAGCAGCTTAACGAGCGGAAAAAACACCGGGGAGCTGTTTTTT
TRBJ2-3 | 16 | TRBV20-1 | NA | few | CSAPGGRGLSTDTQYF | TGCAGTGCTCCCGGGGGCAGGGGCCTAAGCACAGATACGCAGTATTTT
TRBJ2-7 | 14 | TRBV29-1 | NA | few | CSVAVTGSSYEQYF | TGCAGCGTTGCCGTCACGGGGAGCTCCTACGAGCAGTACTTC
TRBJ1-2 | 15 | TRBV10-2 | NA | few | CASSDYRAGDYGYTF | TGCGCCAGCAGTGATTACAGGGCCGGGGACTATGGCTACACCTTC
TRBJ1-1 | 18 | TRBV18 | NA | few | CASSPMAFSTGMNTEAFF | TGTGCCAGCTCACCAATGGCCTTTTCGACAGGAATGAACACTGAAGCTTTCTTT
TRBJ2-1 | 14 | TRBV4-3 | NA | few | CASSQTLGSNEQFF | TGCGCCAGCAGCCAGACGCTAGGCAGCAATGAGCAGTTCTTC
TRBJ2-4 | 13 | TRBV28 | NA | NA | CASSPEAKNIQYF | TGTGCCAGCTCCCCGGAGGCCAAAAACATTCAGTACTTC
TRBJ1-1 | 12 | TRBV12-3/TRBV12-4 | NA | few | CASSLAATEAFF | TGTGCCAGCAGTTTAGCTGCAACTGAAGCTTTCTTT
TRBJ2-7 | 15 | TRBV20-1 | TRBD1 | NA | CSASQIGDRAYEQYF | TGCAGTGCTAGTCAAATAGGGGACAGGGCCTACGAGCAGTACTTC
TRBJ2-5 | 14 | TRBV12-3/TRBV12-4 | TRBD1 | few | CASTRTGGQETQYF | TGTGCCAGCACCCGGACAGGGGGACAAGAGACCCAGTACTTC
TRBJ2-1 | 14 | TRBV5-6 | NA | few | CASSFGDLLNEQFF | TGTGCCAGCAGCTTCGGAGACCTATTAAATGAGCAGTTCTTC
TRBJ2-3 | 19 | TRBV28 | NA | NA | CASSLSPLASWSSTDTQYF | TGTGCCAGCAGTTTATCCCCTTTGGCTAGCTGGTCTAGCACAGATACGCAGTATTTT
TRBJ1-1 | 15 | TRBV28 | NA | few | CASTIPRGGRTEAFF | TGTGCCAGCACCATACCTCGCGGGGGTCGGACTGAAGCTTTCTTT
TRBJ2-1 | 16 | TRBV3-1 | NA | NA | CASSQGGSGRYNEQFF | TGTGCCAGCAGCCAAGGGGGCAGCGGGCGCTACAATGAGCAGTTCTTC
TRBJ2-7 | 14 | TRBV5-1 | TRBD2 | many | CASSGGLGPYEQYF | TGCGCCAGCAGCGGCGGACTAGGCCCCTACGAGCAGTACTTC
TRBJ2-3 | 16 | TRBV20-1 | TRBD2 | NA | CSARDFSGAKTDTQYF | TGCAGTGCTAGAGATTTTAGCGGGGCTAAAACAGATACGCAGTATTTT
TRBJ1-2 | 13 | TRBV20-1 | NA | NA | CSARDGLRGGYTF | TGCAGTGCTAGAGACGGGCTCCGGGGTGGCTACACCTTC
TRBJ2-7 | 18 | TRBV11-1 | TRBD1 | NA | CASSLAEFGTGGSYEQYF | TGTGCCAGCAGCTTAGCGGAATTCGGGACAGGGGGTTCCTACGAGCAGTACTTC
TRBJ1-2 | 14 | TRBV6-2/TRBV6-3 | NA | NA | CASSYSGQSVTNTF | TGTGCCAGCAGTTACTCCGGGCAATCCGTCACCAACACCTTC
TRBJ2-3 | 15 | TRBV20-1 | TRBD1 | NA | CSARATGASTDTQYF | TGCAGTGCTAGAGCAACAGGGGCCAGCACAGATACGCAGTATTTT
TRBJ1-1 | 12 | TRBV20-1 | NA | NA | CSASMWNTEAFF | TGCAGTGCTAGTATGTGGAACACTGAAGCTTTCTTT
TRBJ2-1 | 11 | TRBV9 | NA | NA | CASSVRDEQFF | TGTGCCAGCAGCGTAAGGGATGAGCAGTTCTTC
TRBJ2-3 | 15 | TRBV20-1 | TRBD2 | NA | CSAFQGLEVADTQYF | TGCAGTGCTTTCCAAGGACTAGAGGTCGCAGATACGCAGTATTTT
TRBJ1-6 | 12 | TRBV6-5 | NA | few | CASSSSYSPLHF | TGTGCCAGCAGTTCGAGTTATTCACCCCTCCACTTT
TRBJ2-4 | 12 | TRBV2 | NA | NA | CASREGENIQYF | TGTGCCAGCAGGGAGGGCGAAAACATTCAGTACTTC
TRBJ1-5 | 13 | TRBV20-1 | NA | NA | CSASPGTNQPLHF | TGCAGTGCTAGTCCCGGGACTAATCAGCCCCTGCATTTT
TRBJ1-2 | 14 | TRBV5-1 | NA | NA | CASSPRTTGYGYTF | TGCGCCAGCAGCCCGCGGACCACAGGCTATGGCTACACCTTC
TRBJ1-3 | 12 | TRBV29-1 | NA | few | CSVAGTGNTIYF | TGCAGCGTTGCCGGGACAGGAAACACCATATATTTT
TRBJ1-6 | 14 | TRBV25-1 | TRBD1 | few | CASRRTGLNSPLHF | TGTGCCAGCAGGAGGACAGGACTTAATTCACCCCTCCACTTT
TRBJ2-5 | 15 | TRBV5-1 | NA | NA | CASTQAEGSQETQYF | TGCGCCAGCACCCAGGCGGAGGGCAGCCAAGAGACCCAGTACTTC
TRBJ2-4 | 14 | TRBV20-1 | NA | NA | CSAMDLGLKNIQYF | TGCAGTGCTATGGACTTGGGGTTGAAAAACATTCAGTACTTC
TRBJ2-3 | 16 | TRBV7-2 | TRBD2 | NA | CASSLLGTSATDTQYF | TGTGCCAGCAGCTTATTAGGGACTAGCGCAACAGATACGCAGTATTTT
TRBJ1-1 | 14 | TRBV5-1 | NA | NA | CASSPRSMNTEAFF | TGCGCCAGCAGCCCACGGAGTATGAACACTGAAGCTTTCTTT
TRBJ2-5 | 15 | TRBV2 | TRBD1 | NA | CASSVDRGGQETQYF | TGTGCCAGCAGTGTGGACAGGGGTGGCCAAGAGACCCAGTACTTC
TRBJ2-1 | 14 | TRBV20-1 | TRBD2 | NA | CSARHGLDDNEQFF | TGCAGTGCTAGACATGGACTAGATGACAATGAGCAGTTCTTC
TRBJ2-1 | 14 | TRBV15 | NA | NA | CATSPRNSYNEQFF | TGTGCCACCAGCCCTCGAAACTCCTACAATGAGCAGTTCTTC
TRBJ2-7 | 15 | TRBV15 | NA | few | CATSRDRTGFFEQYF | TGTGCCACCAGCAGAGATCGTACAGGGTTTTTCGAGCAGTACTTC